The clone carrying this T cell receptor (beta chain) was seen a handful of times. Its antigen is still unknown. The sample originates from a study of T-cell memory formation after mild COVID-19. Study-wide points: Pre-infection memory already had some responding clones, implying cross-reactive memory joined. Clones that contracted from day 15 to 85 had balanced CD4/CD8; later expanders were CD4+ biased.

The length of the CDR3 is 15 residues. Germline V lookup: CDR1 SGDLS, CDR2 YYNGEE. Between the trimmed V and J ends, which lost 2 bases and 2 bases, there was a span of 11 bases. Employing constant-segment primers, 5'RACE generated TCR alpha and TCR beta cDNA libraries bearing sample barcodes and UMIs. TCRdb called the 5' RACE reads again in MiXCR, with one record for every CDR3 protein. The repertoire consists of 560,000 or so distinct CDR3 sequences, with around a sixth occurring once and the leading ten covering roughly 7.8%. The chain recombines TRBV9 with TRBJ1-3; D is unresolved. This clonotype originated in an adult woman who had mild COVID-19 (a few samples of this study predate the infection). Cell type and time point are not known. The source material was PBMCs or a T cell subset sorted from them (not recorded which). CDR3 in DNA: TGTGCCAGCAGCGTTCAATCAACTACTGGAAACACCATATATTTT. It specifies CASSVQSTTGNTIYF.